The T cell receptor beta chain described here comes from a study of CD8+ T cells in alopecia areata. Study-level information: Treated patients took oral tofacitinib at 5 to 10 mg twice daily.

This clone came up a few times. Treatment noted: oral pan-JAK inhibitor, 5-10 mg twice daily. Those with alopecia areata gave lesional scalp punch biopsies and peripheral blood. Once RNA had been extracted, it was reverse transcribed into cDNA to act as the sequencing template. Only in-frame clones appear in the TCRdb table, and some are missing; sequencing was by immunoSEQ multiplex PCR. Among 90,000 to 150,000 clones, 50% to 55% were seen once, and the ten largest hold 0.46%. Germline loops: CDR1 SGHRS, CDR2 YFSETQ. CDR3 length: 12 amino acids. Trimming cost V 0 bases and J 2 bases, with 2 bases left between them.

The chain links TRBV5-1 to TRBJ2-5, with D hard to call. This clonotype was sampled from a human donor with alopecia areata. Sequenced here: CD4+ T cells sorted from blood, sampled at week 4, from a patient treated with tofacitinib. CDR3 sequence: CASSLEQETQYF. Here the CDR3 DNA reads TGCGCCAGCAGCTTGGAACAAGAGACCCAGTACTTC.